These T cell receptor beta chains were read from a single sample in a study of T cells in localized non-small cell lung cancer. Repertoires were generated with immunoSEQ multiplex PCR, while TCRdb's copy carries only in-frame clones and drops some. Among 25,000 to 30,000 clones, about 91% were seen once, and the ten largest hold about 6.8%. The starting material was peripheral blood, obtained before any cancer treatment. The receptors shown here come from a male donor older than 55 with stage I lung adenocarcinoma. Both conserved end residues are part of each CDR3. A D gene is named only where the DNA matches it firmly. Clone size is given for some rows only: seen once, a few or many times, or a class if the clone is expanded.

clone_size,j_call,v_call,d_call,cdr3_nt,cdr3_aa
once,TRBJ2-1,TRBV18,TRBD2,TGTGCCAGCTCACCGCGGGAGAATTTATACAATGAGCAGTTCTTC,CASSPRENLYNEQFF
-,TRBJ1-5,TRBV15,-,TGTGCCACCAGCAGATGGGATAAGGACAGAGTCAATCAGCCCCAGCATTTT,CATSRWDKDRVNQPQHF
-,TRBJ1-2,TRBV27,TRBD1,TGTGCCAGCAGTTTAGACCCAGGGGGCTATGATGGCTACACCTTC,CASSLDPGGYDGYTF
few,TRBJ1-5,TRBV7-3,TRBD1,TGTGCCAGCAGCTTCCCTGGGACAGAGTCAAATCAGCCCCAGCATTTT,CASSFPGTESNQPQHF
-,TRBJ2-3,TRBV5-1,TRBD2,TGCGCCAGCAGCCTTAGCGGGGGCGACACAGATACGCAGTATTTT,CASSLSGGDTDTQYF
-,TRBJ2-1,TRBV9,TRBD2,TGTGCCAGCAGCGTAGAGGGGAGGGAGAGAAATGAGCAGTTCTTC,CASSVEGRERNEQFF
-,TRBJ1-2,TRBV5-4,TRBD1,TGTGCCAGCAGCCGCCAGGGACAGCCTAACTATGGCTACACCTTC,CASSRQGQPNYGYTF
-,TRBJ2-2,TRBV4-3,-,TGCGCCAGCAGCCAAGCGACAGGGAGGACCGGGGAGCTGTTTTTT,CASSQATGRTGELFF
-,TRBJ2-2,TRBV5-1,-,TGCGCCAGCAGCTTTCCGGAAAAGAACACCGGGGAGCTGTTTTTT,CASSFPEKNTGELFF
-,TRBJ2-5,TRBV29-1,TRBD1,TGCAGCGTTGAAGTGGCGACAGGGTCACCAGAGACCCAGTACTTC,CSVEVATGSPETQYF
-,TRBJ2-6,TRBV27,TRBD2,TGTGCCAGCGGGGAGGGTGGTGGGGCCAACGTCCTGACTTTC,CASGEGGGANVLTF
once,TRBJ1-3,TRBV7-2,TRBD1,TGTGCCAGCAGCTGGGACTCCGGGACAGGGACTGGAAACACCATATATTTT,CASSWDSGTGTGNTIYF
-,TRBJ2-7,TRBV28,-,TGTGCCAGCAGAAAGGGGGGGGGTCCCTACGAGCAGTACTTC,CASRKGGGPYEQYF
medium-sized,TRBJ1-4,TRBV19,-,TGTGCCAGTAGTTCCAGGGGTGAGGAGGAAAAACTGTTTTTT,CASSSRGEEEKLFF
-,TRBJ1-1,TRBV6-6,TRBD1,TGTGCCAGCAGTTACACCCAAGGGACAGGCAACACTGAAGCTTTCTTT,CASSYTQGTGNTEAFF
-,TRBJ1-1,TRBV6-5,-,TGTGCCAGCAGTTACTCGCCTGGGGAAACTGAAGCTTTCTTT,CASSYSPGETEAFF
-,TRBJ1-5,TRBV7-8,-,TGTGCCAGCAGCTTCGGCAGCAATCAGCCCCAGCATTTT,CASSFGSNQPQHF
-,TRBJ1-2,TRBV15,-,TGTGCCACCAGAAGGGGAGCTTACTATGGCTACACCTTC,CATRRGAYYGYTF
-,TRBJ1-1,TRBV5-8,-,TGTGCCAGCAGCATGGACCCGAACACTGAAGCTTTCTTT,CASSMDPNTEAFF
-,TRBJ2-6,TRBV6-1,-,TGTGCCAGCAGTGAGAGATTCTCTGGGGCCAACGTCCTGACTTTC,CASSERFSGANVLTF
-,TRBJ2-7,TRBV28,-,TGTGCCAGCAGTCCCGCAGGCGCGGACCCAAGCTCCTACGAGCAGTACTTC,CASSPAGADPSSYEQYF
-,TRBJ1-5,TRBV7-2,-,TGTGCCAGCAGCTTAGTTTTAGGGGTTCAGCCCCAGCATTTT,CASSLVLGVQPQHF
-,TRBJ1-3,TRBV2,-,TGTGCCAGCAGTGCCCACGAGCTCATCATCTCTGGAAACACCATATATTTT,CASSAHELIISGNTIYF
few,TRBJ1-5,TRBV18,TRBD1,TGTGCCAGCTCACCCTACCCCTGGACAGGGTCCAATCAGCCCCAGCATTTT,CASSPYPWTGSNQPQHF
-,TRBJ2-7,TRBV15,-,TGTGCCACCGGGCGTAACATCTACGAGCAGTACTTC,CATGRNIYEQYF
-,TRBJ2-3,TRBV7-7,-,TGTGCCAGCAGCTTAGCGCCGGTACAAACAGATACGCAGTATTTT,CASSLAPVQTDTQYF
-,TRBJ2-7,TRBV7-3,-,TGTGCCAGCAGCCTACTAGGCTACGAGCAGTACTTC,CASSLLGYEQYF
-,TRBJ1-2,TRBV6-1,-,TGTGCCAGCAGTGAGTCGGTGGAGAACTATGGCTACACCTTC,CASSESVENYGYTF